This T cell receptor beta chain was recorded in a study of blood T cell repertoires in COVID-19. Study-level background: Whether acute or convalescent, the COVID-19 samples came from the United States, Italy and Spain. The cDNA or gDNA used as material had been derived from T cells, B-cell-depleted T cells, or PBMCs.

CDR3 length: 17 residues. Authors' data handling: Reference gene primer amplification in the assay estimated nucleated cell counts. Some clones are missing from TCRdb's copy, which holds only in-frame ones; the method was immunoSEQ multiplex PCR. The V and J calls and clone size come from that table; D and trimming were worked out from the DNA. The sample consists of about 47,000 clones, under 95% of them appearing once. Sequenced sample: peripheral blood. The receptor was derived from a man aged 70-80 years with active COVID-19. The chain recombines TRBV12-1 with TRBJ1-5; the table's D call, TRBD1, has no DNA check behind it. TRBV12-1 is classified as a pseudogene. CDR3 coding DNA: TGTGCCAGCAGCTTTGTCACAGGGGCGTGGAACAATCAGCCCCAGCATTTT. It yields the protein CASSFVTGAWNNQPQHF.